Listed here is a single TCR beta chain. Its antigen is unknown. This specimen belongs to a study of a mutant IDH1 vaccine in newly diagnosed glioma. Overall study context: Before enrollment, the patients had been treated with radiotherapy alone, temozolomide alone, or both together. Most of them had received both. At week 35 came visit V12, and visit V13 followed at week 47.

Time point in this sample: week 47, end of study. Every vaccine dose comprised 300 ug of mutant IDH1 20-mer peptide plus topical imiquimod. Assay: immunoSEQ multiplex PCR; the TCRdb copy retains only in-frame clones and omits some. The sample contains about 94,000 clones, about nine tenths of which appear only once. Germline assignment: CDR1 KGHSH and CDR2 LQKENI. V trimming: 6 bases; J trimming: 6 bases; junction bases outside the gene matches: 3. This CDR3 spans 13 amino acids. This sequence was found in a woman aged 50 to 65 with glioma. Sequencing was performed on PBMCs, taken from a glioma patient whose treatment included an IDH1 peptide vaccine. The chain is built from TRBV18 and TRBJ1-5; 9 bases align to TRBD1. The CDR3 DNA is TGTGCCAGCTCCGGGACAGGGCCTCAGCCCCAGCATTTT. Translated, it gives CASSGTGPQPQHF.